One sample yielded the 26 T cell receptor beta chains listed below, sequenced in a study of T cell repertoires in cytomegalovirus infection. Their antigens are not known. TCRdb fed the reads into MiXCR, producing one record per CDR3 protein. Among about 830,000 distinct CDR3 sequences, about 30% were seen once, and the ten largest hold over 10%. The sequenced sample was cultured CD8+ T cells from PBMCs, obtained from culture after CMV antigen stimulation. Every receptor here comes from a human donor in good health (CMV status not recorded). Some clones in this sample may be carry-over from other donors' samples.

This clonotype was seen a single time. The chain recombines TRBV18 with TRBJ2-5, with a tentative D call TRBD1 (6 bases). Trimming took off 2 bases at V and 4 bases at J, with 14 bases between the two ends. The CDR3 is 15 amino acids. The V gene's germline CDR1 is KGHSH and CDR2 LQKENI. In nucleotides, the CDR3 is TGTGCCAGCTCACCAGCCGGTACAGGGAGAGAGACCCAGTACTTC. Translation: CASSPAGTGRETQYF. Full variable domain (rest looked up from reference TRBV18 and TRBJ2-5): NAGVMQNPRHLVRRRGQEARLRCSPMKGHSHVYWYRQLPEEGLKFMVYLQKENIIDESGMPKERFSAEFPKEGPSILRIQQVVRGDSAAYFCASSPAGTGRETQYFGPGTRLLVL.

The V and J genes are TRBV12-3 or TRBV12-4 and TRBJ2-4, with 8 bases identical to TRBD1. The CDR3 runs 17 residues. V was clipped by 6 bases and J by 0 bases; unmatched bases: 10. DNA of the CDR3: TGTGCCAGCAGCCCAGGGGGCCGTGGTCTAGCCAAAAACATTCAGTACTTC. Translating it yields CASSPGGRGLAKNIQYF.

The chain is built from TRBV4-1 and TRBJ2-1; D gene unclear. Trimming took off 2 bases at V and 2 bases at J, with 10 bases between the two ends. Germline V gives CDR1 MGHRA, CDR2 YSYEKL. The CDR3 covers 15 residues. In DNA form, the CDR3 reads TGCGCCAGCAGCCAAATACCTAGAGCCTACAATGAGCAGTTCTTC. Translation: CASSQIPRAYNEQFF.

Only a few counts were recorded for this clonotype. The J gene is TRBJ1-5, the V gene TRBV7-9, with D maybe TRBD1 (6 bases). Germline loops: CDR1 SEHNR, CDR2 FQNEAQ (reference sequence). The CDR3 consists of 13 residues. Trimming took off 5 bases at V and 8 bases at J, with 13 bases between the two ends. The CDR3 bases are TGTGCCAGCAGCCTAAACAGACAGGAGCCCCAGCATTTT. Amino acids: CASSLNRQEPQHF.

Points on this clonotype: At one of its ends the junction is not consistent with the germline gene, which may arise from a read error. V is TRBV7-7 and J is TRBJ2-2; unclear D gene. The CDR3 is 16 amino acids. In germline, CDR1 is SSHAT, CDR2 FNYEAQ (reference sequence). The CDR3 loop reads CASSQHPPPNTGELFF. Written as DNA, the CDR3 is TGTGCTAGCAGCCAACACCCTCCCCCAAACACCGGGGAGCTGTTTTTT.

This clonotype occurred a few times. CDR3 sequence (DNA): TGTGCCAGCAGCCTGCCGCGTCAGCCCCAGCATTTT. Protein sequence: CASSLPRQPQHF. The chain is built from TRBV7-8 and TRBJ1-5; D not resolved. V lost 5 bases and J lost 6, with 8 bases in between. Looked up from germline, CDR1 is SGHVS and CDR2 is FQNEAQ. CDR3 length: 12 amino acids. Supplemented by reference TRBV7-8 and TRBJ1-5, the full variable domain reads GAGVSQSPRYKVAKRGQDVALRCDPISGHVSLFWYQQALGQGPEFLTYFQNEAQLDKSGLPSDRFFAERPEGSVSTLKIQRTQQEDSAVYLCASSLPRQPQHFGDGTRLSIL.

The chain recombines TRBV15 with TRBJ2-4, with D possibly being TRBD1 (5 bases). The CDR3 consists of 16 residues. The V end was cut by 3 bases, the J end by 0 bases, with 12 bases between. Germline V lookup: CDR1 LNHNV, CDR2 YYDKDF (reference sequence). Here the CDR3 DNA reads TGTGCCACCAGCAGGGATAGGGGCGCAGCCAAAAACATTCAGTACTTC. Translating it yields CATSRDRGAAKNIQYF.

DNA for the CDR3: TGTGCCAGCAGCCCCTGGGGGGGGCGCCCTAGCACAGATACGCAGTATTTT. This codes for CASSPWGGRPSTDTQYF. The V gene is TRBV11-2, the J gene TRBJ2-3, with TRBD2 as a possible D gene (7 bases). This CDR3 is 17 amino acids long. With 5 bases removed from V and 0 bases from J, the gap between germline ends came to 18 bases. Germline values: CDR1 SGHAT, CDR2 FQNNGV. Complete variable domain (other parts from reference TRBV11-2 and TRBJ2-3): EAGVAQSPRYKIIEKRQSVAFWCNPISGHATLYWYQQILGQGPKLLIQFQNNGVVDDSQLPKDRFSAERLKGVDSTLKIQPAKLEDSAVYLCASSPWGGRPSTDTQYFGPGTRLTVL.

Here the CDR3 reads CASSGELNQPDTQYF. CDR3 sequence (DNA): TGTGCCAGCAGTGGAGAGTTGAACCAGCCAGATACGCAGTATTTT. This chain uses TRBV2 with TRBJ2-3; no definite D call. The germline V gene has CDR1 SNHLY and CDR2 FYNNEI. The CDR3 is 15 residues long. The germline V and J ends were trimmed by 4 bases and 4 bases, with 15 bases remaining between them. Supplemented by reference TRBV2 and TRBJ2-3, the full variable domain reads EPEVTQTPSHQVTQMGQEVILRCVPISNHLYFYWYRQILGQKVEFLVSFYNNEISEKSEIFDDQFSVERPDGSNFTLKIRSTKLEDSAMYFCASSGELNQPDTQYFGPGTRLTVL.

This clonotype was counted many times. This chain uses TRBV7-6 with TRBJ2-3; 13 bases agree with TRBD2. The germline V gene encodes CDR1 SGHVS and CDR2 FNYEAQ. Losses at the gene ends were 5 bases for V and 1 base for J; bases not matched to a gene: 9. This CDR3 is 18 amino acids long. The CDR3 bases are TGTGCCAGCAGCACCGGGACTAGCGGGGACCGCCGCACAGATACGCAGTATTTT. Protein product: CASSTGTSGDRRTDTQYF. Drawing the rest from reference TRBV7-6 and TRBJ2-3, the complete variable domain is GAGVSQSPRYKVTKRGQDVALRCDPISGHVSLYWYRQALGQGPEFLTYFNYEAQQDKSGLPNDRFSAERPEGSISTLTIQRTEQRDSAMYRCASSTGTSGDRRTDTQYFGPGTRLTVL.

This CDR3 reads CASSSWDSEREQYV. CDR3 bases: TGTGCCAGCAGCTCTTGGGATTCGGAAAGGGAGCAGTACGTC. J is TRBJ2-7 and V is TRBV11-2; no reliable D call. CDR1 is SGHAT, CDR2 FQNNGV, per germline. V was trimmed by 4 bases and J by 7 bases, leaving 17 bases between them. The CDR3 has 14 amino acids.

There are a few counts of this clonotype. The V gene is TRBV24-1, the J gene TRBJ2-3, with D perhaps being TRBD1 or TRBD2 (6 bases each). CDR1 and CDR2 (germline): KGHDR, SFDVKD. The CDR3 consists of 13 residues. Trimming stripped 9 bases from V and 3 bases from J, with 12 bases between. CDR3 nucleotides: TGTGCCACCCGGAGGGGGGCAACAGATACGCAGTATTTT. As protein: CATRRGATDTQYF.

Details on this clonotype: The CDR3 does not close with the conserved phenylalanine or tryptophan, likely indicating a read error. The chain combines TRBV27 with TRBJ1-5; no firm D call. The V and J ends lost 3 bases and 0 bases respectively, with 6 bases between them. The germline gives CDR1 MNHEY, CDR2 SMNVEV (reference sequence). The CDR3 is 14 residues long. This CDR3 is CASSLGNSNQPQHS. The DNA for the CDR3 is TGTGCCAGCAGTTTGGGAAATAGCAATCAGCCCCAGCATTCT.

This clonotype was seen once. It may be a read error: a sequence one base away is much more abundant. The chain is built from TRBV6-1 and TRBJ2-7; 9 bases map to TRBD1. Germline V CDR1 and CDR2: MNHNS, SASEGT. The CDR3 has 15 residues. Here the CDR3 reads CANSEAGTGFYEQYF. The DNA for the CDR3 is TGTGCCAACAGTGAAGCGGGGACAGGGTTCTACGAGCAGTACTTC.

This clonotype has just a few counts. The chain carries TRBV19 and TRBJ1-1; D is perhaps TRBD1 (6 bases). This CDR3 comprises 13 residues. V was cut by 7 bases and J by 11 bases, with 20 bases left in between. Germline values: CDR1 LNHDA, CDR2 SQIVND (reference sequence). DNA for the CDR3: TGTGCCAGTATTCCCCGGGACACAATGCATGCTTTCTTT. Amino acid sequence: CASIPRDTMHAFF. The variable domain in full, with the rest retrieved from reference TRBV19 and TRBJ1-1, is DGGITQSPKYLFRKEGQNVTLSCEQNLNHDAMYWYRQDPGQGLRLIYYSQIVNDFQKGDIAEGYSVSREKKESFPLTVTSAQKNPTAFYLCASIPRDTMHAFFGQGTRLTVV.

CDR3 DNA sequence: TGCGCCAGCAGCTTGGTACGGGACAGGGACACCGGGGAGCTGTTTTTT. Translating it yields CASSLVRDRDTGELFF. This sequence joins TRBV4-3 and TRBJ2-2; TRBD1 agrees at 9 bases. This CDR3 has 16 amino acids. Germline V lookup: CDR1 LGHNA, CDR2 YSLEER. Unmatched junction bases numbered 7, after V lost 5 bases and J lost 3 bases.

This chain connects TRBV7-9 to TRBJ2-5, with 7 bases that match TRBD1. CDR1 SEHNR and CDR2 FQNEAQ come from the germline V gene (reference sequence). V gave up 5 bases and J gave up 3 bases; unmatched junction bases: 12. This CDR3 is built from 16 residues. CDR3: CASSPKRGQGKETQYF. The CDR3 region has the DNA TGTGCCAGCAGCCCCAAGAGGGGGCAGGGGAAAGAGACCCAGTACTTC.

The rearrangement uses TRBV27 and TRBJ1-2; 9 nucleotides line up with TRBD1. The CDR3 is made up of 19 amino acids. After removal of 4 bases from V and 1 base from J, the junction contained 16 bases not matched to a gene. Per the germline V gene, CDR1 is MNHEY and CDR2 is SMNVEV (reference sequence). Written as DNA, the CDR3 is TGTGCCAGCAGTTCATCCCCCAGGACAGGGGATTTTCTTAACTATGGCTACACCTTC. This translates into CASSSSPRTGDFLNYGYTF.

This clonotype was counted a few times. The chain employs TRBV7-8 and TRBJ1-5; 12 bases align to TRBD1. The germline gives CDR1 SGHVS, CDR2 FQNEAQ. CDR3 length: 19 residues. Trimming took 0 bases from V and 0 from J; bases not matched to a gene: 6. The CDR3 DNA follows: TGTGCCAGCAGCTTAGCAGGGACAGGGGGCCCCTATAGCAATCAGCCCCAGCATTTT. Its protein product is CASSLAGTGGPYSNQPQHF.

The CDR3 spells CASSLSGMGNTEAFF. For the CDR3, the DNA is TGTGCCAGCAGTCTCTCGGGAATGGGGAACACTGAAGCTTTCTTT. This chain links TRBV27 with TRBJ1-1; D not certain. The CDR3 totals 15 residues. Deletions cut 5 bases from V and 1 base from J, with 14 bases between. Germline-derived CDR1 and CDR2 are MNHEY and SMNVEV (reference sequence).

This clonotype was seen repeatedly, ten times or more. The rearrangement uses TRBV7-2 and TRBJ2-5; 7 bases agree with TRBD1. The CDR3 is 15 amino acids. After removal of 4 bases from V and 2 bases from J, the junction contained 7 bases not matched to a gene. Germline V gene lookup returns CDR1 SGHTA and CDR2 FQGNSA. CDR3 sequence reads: CASSWPGQPQETQYF. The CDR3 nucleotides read TGTGCCAGCAGCTGGCCGGGACAGCCACAAGAGACCCAGTACTTC. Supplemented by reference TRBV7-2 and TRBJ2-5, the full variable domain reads GAGVSQSPSNKVTEKGKDVELRCDPISGHTALYWYRQSLGQGLEFLIYFQGNSAPDKSGLPSDRFSAERTGGSVSTLTIQRTQQEDSAVYLCASSWPGQPQETQYFGPGTRLLVL.

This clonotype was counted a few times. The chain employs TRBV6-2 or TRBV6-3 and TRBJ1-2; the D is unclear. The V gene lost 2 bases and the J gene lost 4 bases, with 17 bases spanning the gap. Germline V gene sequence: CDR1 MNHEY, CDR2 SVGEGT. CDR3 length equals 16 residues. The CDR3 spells CASSYPLEGYGYGYTF. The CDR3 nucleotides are TGTGCCAGCAGTTACCCCCTAGAGGGATACGGCTATGGCTACACCTTC.

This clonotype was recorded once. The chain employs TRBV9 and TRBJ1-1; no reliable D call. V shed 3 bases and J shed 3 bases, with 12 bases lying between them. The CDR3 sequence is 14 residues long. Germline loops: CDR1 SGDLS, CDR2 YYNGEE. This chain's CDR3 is CASSDAGGYTEAFF. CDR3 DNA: TGTGCCAGCAGCGATGCTGGCGGTTACACTGAAGCTTTCTTT.

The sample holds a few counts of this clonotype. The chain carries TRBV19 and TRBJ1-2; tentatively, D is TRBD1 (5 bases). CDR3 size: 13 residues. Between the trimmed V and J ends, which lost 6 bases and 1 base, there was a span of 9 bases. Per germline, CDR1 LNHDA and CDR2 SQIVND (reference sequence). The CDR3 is CASSHRINYGYTF. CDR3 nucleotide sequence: TGTGCCAGTAGCCACAGGATTAACTATGGCTACACCTTC.

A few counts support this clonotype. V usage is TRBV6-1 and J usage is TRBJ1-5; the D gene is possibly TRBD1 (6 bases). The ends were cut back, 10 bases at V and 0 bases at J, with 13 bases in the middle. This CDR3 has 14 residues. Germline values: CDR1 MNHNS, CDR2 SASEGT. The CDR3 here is CATLAGHSNQPQHF. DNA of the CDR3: TGTGCCACCTTAGCGGGACATAGCAATCAGCCCCAGCATTTT.

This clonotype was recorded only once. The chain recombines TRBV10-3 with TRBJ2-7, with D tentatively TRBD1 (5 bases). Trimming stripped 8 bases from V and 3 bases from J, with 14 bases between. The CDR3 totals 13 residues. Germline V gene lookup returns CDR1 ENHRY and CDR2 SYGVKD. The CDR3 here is CAIGSSDIYEQYF. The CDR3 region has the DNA TGTGCCATCGGTTCCTCGGACATCTACGAGCAGTACTTC.